This T cell receptor beta chain is from a study of blood T cell repertoires in COVID-19. About the research overall: The study drew acute and convalescent COVID-19 samples from the United States, Italy and Spain. T cells, B-cell-depleted T cells, or PBMCs provided the cDNA or gDNA that served as material.

Participants had their cohort set by participant-reported clinical history. The CDR3 loop spans 12 amino acids. V was clipped by 3 bases and J by 8 bases, with 10 bases between them. Per germline, CDR1 GTSNPN and CDR2 SVGIG (reference sequence). Original analysis: From reference gene primer amplification, estimates of nucleated cell counts were derived. Assay: immunoSEQ multiplex PCR; the TCRdb copy retains only in-frame clones and omits some. V, J and clone size derive from that table, while D and trimming were established from the DNA sequence. The data show a few hundred thousand clones, about 88% seen once.

This chain uses TRBV30 with TRBJ1-4; D is uncertain. The TCR was taken from a woman aged 18-29 years who had been exposed to COVID-19. The sequenced sample consisted of PBMCs or T cells enriched from blood (not recorded which). The CDR3 DNA reads as TGTGCCTGGAGCGAACTGCGGGAAAAACTGTTTTTT. Its translation: CAWSELREKLFF. The full variable domain, its missing parts supplied by reference TRBV30 and TRBJ1-4, is SQTIHQWPATLVQPVGSPLSLECTVEGTSNPNLYWYRQAAGRGLQLLFYSVGIGQISSEVPQNLSASRPQDRQFILSSKKLLLSDSGFYLCAWSELREKLFFGSGTQLSVL.